The following is a T cell receptor (beta chain) sequence with its context. The specificity of this receptor is unknown. No much larger clone is present one base from it, and per-base qualities are unavailable. The collaborating institutions used their own protocols to collect whole blood in K2EDTA tubes. For TCRbeta analysis, collaborators shipped samples in one of three forms: frozen whole blood, isolated PBMCs, or DNA extracted from either of those sample types. This sample is drawn from a study of blood T cell repertoires in COVID-19 (dated by TCRdb to 2019 to 2021). Broadly, across the study: Collaborator samples came from the United States, Italy and Spain and covered acute and convalescent phases of COVID-19. The material from the prospective study consisted of cDNA or gDNA derived from T cells, B-cell-depleted T cells, or PBMCs. Deeply sampled blood TCRbeta repertoires from subjects exposed to, actively infected with, or recovered from COVID-19 were included in the dataset. The repertoires were released in a freely available public database intended as a resource for research on the immune response to SARS-CoV-2. Samples came from the ongoing ImmuneRACE study (first 160 participants) plus 1,254 subjects from 6 global collaborators. A de-identified subject ID, COVID-19 status, age in years and sex were almost always included in the sample metadata. Where HLA class I and class II types were available, the types were taken from metadata supplied by the sample provider, not from assay-based typing.

TCRbeta CDR3 regions were amplified from genomic DNA using the immunoSEQ Assay, a bias-controlled multiplex PCR. Per the authors' processing: Within the assay, amplification of reference gene primers was used to estimate how many nucleated cells each sample contained. To quantify the absolute abundance of each unique TCRbeta CDR3 rearrangement, sequence reads were collapsed and filtered. For each sample, productive Simpson clonality was calculated as the square root of Simpson's diversity index over productive rearrangements. In TCRdb, the immuneACCESS table is reduced to in-frame sequences with V and J assigned. These tables do not hold every clone; where another copy was compared, an unresolved V gene accounts for under half, and the others remain unexplained. The V and J calls and clone size come from that table; D and trimming were worked out from the DNA. This sample holds 85,000 to 120,000 clones; 70% to 85% were observed only once. 14% of the sample lies in the top ten.

For CDR1 and CDR2, the germline V gene (reference sequence) lists LGHDT and YNNKEL. Trimming leaves V shorter by 4 bases and J shorter by 5 bases, with the junction holding 10 bases beyond the gene matches. CDR3 length: 16 amino acids, cysteine to phenylalanine. Only CDR3 DNA is held: 48 bases, read in frame from base 1. The paper as a whole reports these results and caveats: How much clinical and demographic metadata was included differed by source and by participant, and the metadata was provided uncurated.

This clonotype was sampled from an older woman with acute or convalescent COVID-19. Recombination connected TRBV3-1 (or the pseudogene TRBV3-2) to TRBJ2-1, with 8 bases in between that match TRBD2. The sample was peripheral blood. This receptor carries the CDR3 CASSLPLAGGHNEQFF. The DNA sequence is as follows: TGTGCCAGCAGCCTCCCCCTAGCGGGTGGGCACAATGAGCAGTTCTTC.